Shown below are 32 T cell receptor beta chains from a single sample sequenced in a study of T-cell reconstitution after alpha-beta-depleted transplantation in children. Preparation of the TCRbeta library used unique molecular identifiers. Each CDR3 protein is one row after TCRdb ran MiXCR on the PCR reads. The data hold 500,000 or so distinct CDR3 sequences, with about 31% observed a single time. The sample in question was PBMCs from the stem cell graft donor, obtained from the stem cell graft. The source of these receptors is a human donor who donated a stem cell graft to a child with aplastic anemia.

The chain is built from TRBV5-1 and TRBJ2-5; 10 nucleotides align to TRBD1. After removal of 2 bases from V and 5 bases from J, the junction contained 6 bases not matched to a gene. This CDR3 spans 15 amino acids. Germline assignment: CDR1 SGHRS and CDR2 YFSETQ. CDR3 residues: CASSFGQGVKETQYF. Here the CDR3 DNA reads TGCGCCAGCAGCTTCGGACAGGGGGTGAAGGAGACCCAGTACTTC.

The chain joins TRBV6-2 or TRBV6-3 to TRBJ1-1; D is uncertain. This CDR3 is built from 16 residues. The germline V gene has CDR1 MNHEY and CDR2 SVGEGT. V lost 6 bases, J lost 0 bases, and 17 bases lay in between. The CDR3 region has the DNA TGTGCCAGCAGACCTACTAGGACCACCTTGAACACTGAAGCTTTCTTT. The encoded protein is CASRPTRTTLNTEAFF.

CDR3 bases: TGCAGTGCTAGGAGACTAGCGGGAGACTCCTACAATGAGCAGTTCTTC. Protein: CSARRLAGDSYNEQFF. This chain links TRBV20-1 with TRBJ2-1; 12 bases fit TRBD2. The CDR3 spans 16 residues. Trimming removed 3 bases from V and 0 bases from J; junction bases left unmatched: 3. Germline V CDR1 and CDR2: DFQATT, SNEGSKA (reference sequence).

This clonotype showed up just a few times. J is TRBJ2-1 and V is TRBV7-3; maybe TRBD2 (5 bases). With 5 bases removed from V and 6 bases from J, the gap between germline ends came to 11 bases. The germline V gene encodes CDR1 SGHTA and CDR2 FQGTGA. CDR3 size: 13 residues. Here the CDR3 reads CASSLGLANEQFF. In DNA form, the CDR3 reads TGTGCCAGCAGCCTCGGACTTGCCAATGAGCAGTTCTTC.

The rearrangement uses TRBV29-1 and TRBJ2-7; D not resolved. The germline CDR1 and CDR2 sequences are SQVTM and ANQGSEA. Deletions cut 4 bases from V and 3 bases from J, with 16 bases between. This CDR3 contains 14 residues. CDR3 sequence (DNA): TGCAGCGTTGGTAGCAGCGCTGTTTTCTACGAGCAGTACTTC. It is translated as CSVGSSAVFYEQYF.

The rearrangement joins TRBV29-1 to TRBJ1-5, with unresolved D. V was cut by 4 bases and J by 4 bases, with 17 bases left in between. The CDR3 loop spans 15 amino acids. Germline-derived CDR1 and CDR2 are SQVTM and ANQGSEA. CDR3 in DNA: TGCAGCGTTGCGGTAGGGAGTAGTCGGAATCAGCCCCAGCATTTT. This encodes CSVAVGSSRNQPQHF.

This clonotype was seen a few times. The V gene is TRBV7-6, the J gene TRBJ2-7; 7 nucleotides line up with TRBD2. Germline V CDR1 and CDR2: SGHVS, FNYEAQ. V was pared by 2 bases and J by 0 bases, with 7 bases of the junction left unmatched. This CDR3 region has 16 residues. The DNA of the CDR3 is TGTGCCAGCAGCTTATCTCGCGGGGGTAGCTCCTACGAGCAGTACTTC. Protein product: CASSLSRGGSSYEQYF.

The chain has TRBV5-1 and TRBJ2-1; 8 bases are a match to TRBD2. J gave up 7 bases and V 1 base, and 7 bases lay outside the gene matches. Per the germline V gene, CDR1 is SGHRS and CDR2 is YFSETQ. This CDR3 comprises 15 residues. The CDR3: CASSLFVAGSNEQFF. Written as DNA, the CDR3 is TGCGCCAGCAGCTTGTTTGTAGCGGGAAGTAATGAGCAGTTCTTC.

As DNA, the CDR3 is TGTGCCTGGAGCTCCGGGAGCACAGATACGCAGTATTTT. Protein product: CAWSSGSTDTQYF. The chain couples TRBV30 to TRBJ2-3, with D unclear. The V end was cut by 3 bases, the J end by 0 bases, with 7 bases between. Germline CDR1 GTSNPN, CDR2 SVGIG (reference sequence). The CDR3 has 13 residues.

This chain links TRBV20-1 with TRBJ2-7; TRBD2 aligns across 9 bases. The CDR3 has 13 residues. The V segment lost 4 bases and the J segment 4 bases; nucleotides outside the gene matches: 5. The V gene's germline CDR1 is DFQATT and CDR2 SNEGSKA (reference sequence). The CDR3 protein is CSATGTSFYEQYF. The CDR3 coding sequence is TGCAGTGCTACCGGGACTAGCTTTTACGAGCAGTACTTC.

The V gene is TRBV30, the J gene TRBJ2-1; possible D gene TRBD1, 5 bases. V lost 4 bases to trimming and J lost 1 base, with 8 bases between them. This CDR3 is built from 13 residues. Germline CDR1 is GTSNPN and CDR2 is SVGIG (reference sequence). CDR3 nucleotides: TGTGCCTGGAACAGGCGATCCTACAATGAGCAGTTCTTC. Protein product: CAWNRRSYNEQFF.

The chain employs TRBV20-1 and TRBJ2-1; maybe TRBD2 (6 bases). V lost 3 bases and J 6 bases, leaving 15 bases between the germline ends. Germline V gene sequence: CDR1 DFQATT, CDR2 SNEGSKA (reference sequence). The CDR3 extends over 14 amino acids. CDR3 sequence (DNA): TGCAGTGCTAGTAAGCGGGTAATGGGCAATGAGCAGTTCTTC. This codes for CSASKRVMGNEQFF.

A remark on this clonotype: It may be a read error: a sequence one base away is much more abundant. The CDR3 bases are TGTGCCAGCAGCTTCGGACAGGGGAATGAGCAGTTCTTC. Translation: CASSFGQGNEQFF. The chain has TRBV5-4 and TRBJ2-1; the match to TRBD1 covers 9 bases. CDR1 is SGHNT, CDR2 YYREEE, per germline (reference sequence). The CDR3 is 13 amino acids. V gave up 2 bases and J gave up 7 bases; unmatched junction bases: 1.

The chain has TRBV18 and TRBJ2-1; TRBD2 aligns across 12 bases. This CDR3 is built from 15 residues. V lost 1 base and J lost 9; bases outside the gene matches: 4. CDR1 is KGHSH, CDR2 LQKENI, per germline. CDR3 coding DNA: TGTGCCAGCTCACCACGTCTACTAGCGGGGGGTGAGCAGTTCTTC. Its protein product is CASSPRLLAGGEQFF.

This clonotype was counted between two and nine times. The CDR3 bases are TGTGCCAGCAGTCCCGACCTAGCGGGAGTAGGAGCCAAAAACATTCAGTACTTC. It specifies CASSPDLAGVGAKNIQYF. J is TRBJ2-4 and V is TRBV6-1; TRBD2 aligns across 10 bases. The CDR3 has 18 residues. Germline lookup yields CDR1 MNHNS and CDR2 SASEGT. The J segment lost 0 bases and the V segment lost 5 bases, leaving 10 bases of the junction unmatched.

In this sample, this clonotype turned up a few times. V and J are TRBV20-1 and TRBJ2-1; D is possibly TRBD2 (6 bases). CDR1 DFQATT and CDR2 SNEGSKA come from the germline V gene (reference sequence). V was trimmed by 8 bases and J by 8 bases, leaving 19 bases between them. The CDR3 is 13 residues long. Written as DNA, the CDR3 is TGCAGTATTCGCCGGGGGTCCACATATGAGCAGTTCTTC. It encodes CSIRRGSTYEQFF.

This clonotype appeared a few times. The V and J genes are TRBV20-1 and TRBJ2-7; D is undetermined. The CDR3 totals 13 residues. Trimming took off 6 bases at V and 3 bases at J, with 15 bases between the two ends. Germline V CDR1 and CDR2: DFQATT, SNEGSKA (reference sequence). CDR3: CSARSLSDYEQYV. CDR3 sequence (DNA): TGCAGTGCCCGTAGTCTGAGCGACTACGAGCAGTACGTC.

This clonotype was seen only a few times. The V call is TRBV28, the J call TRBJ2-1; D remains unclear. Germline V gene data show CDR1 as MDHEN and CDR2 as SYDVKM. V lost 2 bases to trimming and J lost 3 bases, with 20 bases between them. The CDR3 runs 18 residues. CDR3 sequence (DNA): TGTGCCAGCAGTTTAACCCCCGCGCGCAGTCCCCTCTACAATGAGCAGTTCTTC. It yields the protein CASSLTPARSPLYNEQFF.

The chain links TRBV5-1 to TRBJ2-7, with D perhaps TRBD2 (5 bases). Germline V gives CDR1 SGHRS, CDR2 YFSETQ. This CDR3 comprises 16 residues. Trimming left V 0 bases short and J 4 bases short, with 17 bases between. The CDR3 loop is CASSLGDGLPDYEQYF. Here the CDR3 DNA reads TGCGCCAGCAGCTTGGGCGACGGACTCCCCGATTACGAGCAGTACTTC. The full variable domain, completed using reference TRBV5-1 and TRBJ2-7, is KAGVTQTPRYLIKTRGQQVTLSCSPISGHRSVSWYQQTPGQGLQFLFEYFSETQRNKGNFPGRFSGRQFSNSRSEMNVSTLELGDSALYLCASSLGDGLPDYEQYFGPGTRLTVT.

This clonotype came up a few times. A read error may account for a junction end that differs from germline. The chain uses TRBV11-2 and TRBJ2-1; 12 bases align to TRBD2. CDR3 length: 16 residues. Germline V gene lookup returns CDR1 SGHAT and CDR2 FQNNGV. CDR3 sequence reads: CASSLDSPGLAGRGIF. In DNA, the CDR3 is TGTGCCAGCAGCTTAGATTCCCCAGGACTAGCGGGAAGGGGTATCTTC.

DNA for the CDR3: TGTGCCAGCAGTTTTCAACAGGGGAACCCCTACGAGCAGTACTTC. As protein: CASSFQQGNPYEQYF. This chain joins TRBV6-5 and TRBJ2-7, with 7 bases matching TRBD1. V lost 4 bases, J lost 2 bases, and 8 bases stayed unmatched. Germline assignment: CDR1 MNHEY and CDR2 SVGAGI. CDR3 length: 15 amino acids.

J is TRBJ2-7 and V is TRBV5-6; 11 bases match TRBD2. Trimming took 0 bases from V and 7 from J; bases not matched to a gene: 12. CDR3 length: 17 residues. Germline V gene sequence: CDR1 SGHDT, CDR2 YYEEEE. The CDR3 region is CASSLAGLAGGGGEQYV. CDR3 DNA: TGTGCCAGCAGCTTGGCTGGGCTAGCGGGAGGAGGAGGGGAGCAGTACGTC.

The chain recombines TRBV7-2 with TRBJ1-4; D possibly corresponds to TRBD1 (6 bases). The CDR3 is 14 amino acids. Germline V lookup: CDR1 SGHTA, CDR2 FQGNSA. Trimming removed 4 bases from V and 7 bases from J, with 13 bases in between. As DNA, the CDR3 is TGTGCCAGCAGCTGGGGGGGGGCGCGTGAAAAACTGTTTTTT. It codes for CASSWGGAREKLFF.

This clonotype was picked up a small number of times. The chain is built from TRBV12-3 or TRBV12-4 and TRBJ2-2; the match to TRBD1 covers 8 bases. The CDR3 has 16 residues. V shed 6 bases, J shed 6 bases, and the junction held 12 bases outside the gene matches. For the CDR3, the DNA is TGTGCCAGCAGACAGTCAGGGGGCGCCAGGGCCGGGGAGCTGTTTTTT. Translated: CASRQSGGARAGELFF.

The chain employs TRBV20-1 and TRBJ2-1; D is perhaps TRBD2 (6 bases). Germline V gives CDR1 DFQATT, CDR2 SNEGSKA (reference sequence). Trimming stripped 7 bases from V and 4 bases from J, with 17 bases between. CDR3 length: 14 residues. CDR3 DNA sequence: TGCAGTGAAACCGGGACTCTGGCATACAATGAGCAGTTCTTC. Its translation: CSETGTLAYNEQFF.

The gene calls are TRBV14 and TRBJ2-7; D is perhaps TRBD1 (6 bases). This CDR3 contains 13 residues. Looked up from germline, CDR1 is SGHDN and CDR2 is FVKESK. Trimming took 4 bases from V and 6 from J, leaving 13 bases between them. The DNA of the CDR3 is TGTGCCAGCAGCCGAGTACAGGGCCGCGAGCAGTACGTC. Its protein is CASSRVQGREQYV.

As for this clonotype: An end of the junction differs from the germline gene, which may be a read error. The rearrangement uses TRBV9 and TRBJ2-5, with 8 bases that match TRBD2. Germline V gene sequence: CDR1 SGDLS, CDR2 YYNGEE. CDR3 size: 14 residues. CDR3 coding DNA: TGTGCCACCAGCGGGGGAGCTCTGGGAGAGACCCAGTACTTC. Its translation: CATSGGALGETQYF.

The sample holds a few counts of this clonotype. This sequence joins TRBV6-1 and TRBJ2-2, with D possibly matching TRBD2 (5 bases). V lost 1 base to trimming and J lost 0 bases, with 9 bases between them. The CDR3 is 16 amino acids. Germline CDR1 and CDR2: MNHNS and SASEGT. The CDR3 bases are TGTGCCAGCAGTGAAGGAGGGAGCACGAACACCGGGGAGCTGTTTTTT. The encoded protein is CASSEGGSTNTGELFF.

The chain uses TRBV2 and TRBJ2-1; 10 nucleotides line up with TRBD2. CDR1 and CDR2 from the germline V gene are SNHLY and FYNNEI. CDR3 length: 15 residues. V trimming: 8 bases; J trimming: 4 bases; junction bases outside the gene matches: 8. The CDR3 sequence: CASDPGLAYYNEQFF. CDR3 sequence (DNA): TGTGCCAGCGATCCGGGACTAGCGTATTACAATGAGCAGTTCTTC.

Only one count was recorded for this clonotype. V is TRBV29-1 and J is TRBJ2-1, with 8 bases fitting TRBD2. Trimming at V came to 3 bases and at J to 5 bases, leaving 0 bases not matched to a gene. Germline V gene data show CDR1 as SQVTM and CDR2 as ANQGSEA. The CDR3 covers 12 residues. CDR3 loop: CSVEGLDNEQFF. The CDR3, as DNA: TGCAGCGTTGAGGGACTAGACAATGAGCAGTTCTTC.

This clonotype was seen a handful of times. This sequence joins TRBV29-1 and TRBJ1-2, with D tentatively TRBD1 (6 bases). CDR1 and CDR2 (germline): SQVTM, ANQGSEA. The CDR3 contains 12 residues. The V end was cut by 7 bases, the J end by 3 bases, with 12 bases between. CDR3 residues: CSAVGGDYGYTF. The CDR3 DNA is TGCAGCGCCGTGGGGGGCGACTATGGCTACACCTTC.

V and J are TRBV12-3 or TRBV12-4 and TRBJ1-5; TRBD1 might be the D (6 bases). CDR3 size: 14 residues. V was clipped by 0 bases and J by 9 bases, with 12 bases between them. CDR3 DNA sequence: TGTGCCAGCAGTTTAGCGGATGGGGGGCGGCCCCAGCATTTT. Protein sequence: CASSLADGGRPQHF.